The source of this T cell receptor (beta chain) is a study of blood T cell repertoires in COVID-19. Across the whole study: Acute and convalescent COVID-19 samples came from the United States, Italy and Spain. PBMCs, B-cell-depleted T cells, or T cells were the source of the cDNA or gDNA that made up the material.

The CDR3 has 15 amino acids. Germline V gene lookup returns CDR1 MNHEY and CDR2 SVGAGI. V gave up 5 bases and J gave up 4 bases; unmatched junction bases: 8. In the source study's methods: Nucleated cell number was recorded as an estimate derived from reference gene primer amplification. Sequencing was performed with immunoSEQ multiplex PCR; in TCRdb, only in-frame clones are kept and a portion is missing. From that table come the V and J calls and clone size; the DNA was used to work out D and trimming. Of 200,000 to 250,000 clones in the sample, 84% were seen once. V is TRBV6-5 and J is TRBJ1-1; TRBD1 matches at 9 bases. Sequenced sample: peripheral blood. This TCR came from a man between 45 and 60 years old with active or convalescent COVID-19. The CDR3 spells CASSQTGGGSTEAFF. Here the CDR3 DNA reads TGTGCCAGCAGTCAGACAGGGGGAGGGAGCACTGAAGCTTTCTTT.